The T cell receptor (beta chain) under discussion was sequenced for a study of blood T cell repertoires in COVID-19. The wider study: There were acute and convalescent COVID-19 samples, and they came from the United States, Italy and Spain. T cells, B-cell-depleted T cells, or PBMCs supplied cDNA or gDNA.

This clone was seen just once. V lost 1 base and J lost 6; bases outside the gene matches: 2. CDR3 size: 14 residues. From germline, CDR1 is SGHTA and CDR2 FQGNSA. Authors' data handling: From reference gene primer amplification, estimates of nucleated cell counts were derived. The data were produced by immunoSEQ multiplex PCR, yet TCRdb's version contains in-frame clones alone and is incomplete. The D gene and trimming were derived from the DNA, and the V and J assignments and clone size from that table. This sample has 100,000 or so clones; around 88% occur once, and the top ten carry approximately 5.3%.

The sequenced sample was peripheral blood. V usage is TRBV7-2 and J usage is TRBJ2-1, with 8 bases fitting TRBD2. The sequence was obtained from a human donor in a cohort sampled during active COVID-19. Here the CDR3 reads CASSLGLAFNEQFF. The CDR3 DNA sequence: TGTGCCAGCAGCTTAGGACTAGCGTTCAATGAGCAGTTCTTC. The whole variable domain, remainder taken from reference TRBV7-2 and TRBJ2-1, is GAGVSQSPSNKVTEKGKDVELRCDPISGHTALYWYRQSLGQGLEFLIYFQGNSAPDKSGLPSDRFSAERTGGSVSTLTIQRTQQEDSAVYLCASSLGLAFNEQFFGPGTRLTVL.